The clone carrying this T cell receptor (beta chain) has only a few counts. This sample is part of a study of T cells in Graves' hyperthyroidism and ophthalmopathy. RNA transcripts provided the source from which TCR beta CDR3 regions were amplified. HTBI primers were employed in a first-round RT-PCR of the TCR CDR3. TCRdb re-derived calls from the multiplex PCR reads in MiXCR, one entry per CDR3 protein. The sample lists around 400,000 distinct CDR3 sequences; roughly an eighth were seen once. With 3 bases removed from V and 10 bases from J, the gap between germline ends came to 5 bases. CDR3 length: 10 amino acids. The germline gives CDR1 SGDLS, CDR2 YYNGEE.

Material for sequencing was blood. This TCR derives from a woman aged 18 to 35 with Graves' hyperthyroidism. The V call is TRBV9, the J call TRBJ2-1; no reliable D call. DNA for the CDR3: TGTGCCAGCAGCGGCAGGGAGCAGTTCTTC. Translated: CASSGREQFF.